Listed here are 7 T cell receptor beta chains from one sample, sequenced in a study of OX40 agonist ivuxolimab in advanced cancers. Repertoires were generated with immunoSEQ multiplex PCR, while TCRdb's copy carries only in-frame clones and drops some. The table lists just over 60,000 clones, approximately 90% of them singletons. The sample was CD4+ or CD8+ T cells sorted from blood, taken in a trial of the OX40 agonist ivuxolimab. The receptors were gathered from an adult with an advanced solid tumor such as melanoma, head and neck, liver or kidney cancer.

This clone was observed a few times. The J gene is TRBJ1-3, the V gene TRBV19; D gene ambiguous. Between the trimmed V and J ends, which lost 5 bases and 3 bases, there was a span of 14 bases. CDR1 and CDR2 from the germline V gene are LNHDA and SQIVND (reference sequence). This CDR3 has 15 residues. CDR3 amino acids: CASSLGSSRGNTIYF. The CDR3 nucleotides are TGTGCCAGTAGTTTAGGCAGCTCGCGTGGAAACACCATATATTTT. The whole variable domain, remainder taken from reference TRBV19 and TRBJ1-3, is DGGITQSPKYLFRKEGQNVTLSCEQNLNHDAMYWYRQDPGQGLRLIYYSQIVNDFQKGDIAEGYSVSREKKESFPLTVTSAQKNPTAFYLCASSLGSSRGNTIYFGEGSWLTVV.

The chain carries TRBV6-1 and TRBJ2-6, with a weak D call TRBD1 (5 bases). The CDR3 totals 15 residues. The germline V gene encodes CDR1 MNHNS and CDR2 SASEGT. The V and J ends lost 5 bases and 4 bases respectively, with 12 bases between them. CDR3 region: CASSSDSSGANVLTF. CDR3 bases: TGTGCCAGCAGTTCTGACAGTTCCGGGGCCAACGTCCTGACTTTC.

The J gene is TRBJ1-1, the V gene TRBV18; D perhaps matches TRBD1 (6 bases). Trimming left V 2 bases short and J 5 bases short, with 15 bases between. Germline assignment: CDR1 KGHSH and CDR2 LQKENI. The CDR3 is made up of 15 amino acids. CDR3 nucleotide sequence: TGTGCCAGCTCACCAGAGATGGGGGCGCGAACTGAAGCTTTCTTT. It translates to CASSPEMGARTEAFF.

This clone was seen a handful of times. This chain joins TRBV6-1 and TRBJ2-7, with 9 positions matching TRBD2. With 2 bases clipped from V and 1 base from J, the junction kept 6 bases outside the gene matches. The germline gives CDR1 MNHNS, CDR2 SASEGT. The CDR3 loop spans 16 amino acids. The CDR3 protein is CASSELAGAGSYEQYF. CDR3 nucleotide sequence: TGTGCCAGCAGTGAATTAGCGGGAGCCGGTTCCTACGAGCAGTACTTC.

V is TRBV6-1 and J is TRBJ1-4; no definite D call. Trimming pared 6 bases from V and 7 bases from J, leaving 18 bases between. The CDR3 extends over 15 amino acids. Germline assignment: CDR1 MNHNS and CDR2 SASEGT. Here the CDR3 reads CASRGGWEIGEKLFF. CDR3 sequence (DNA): TGTGCCAGCAGGGGTGGGTGGGAGATCGGTGAAAAACTGTTTTTT.

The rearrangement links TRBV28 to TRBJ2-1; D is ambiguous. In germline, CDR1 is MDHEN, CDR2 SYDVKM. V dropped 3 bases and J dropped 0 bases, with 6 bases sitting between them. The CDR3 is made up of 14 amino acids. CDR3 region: CASSFRSSYNEQFF. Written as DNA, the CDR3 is TGTGCCAGCAGTTTTAGAAGCTCCTACAATGAGCAGTTCTTC.

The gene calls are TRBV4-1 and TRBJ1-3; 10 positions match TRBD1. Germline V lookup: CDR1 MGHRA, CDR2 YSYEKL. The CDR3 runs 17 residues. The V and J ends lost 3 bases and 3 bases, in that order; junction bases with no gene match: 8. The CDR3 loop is CASSQEGTGVFGNTIYF. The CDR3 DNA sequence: TGCGCCAGCAGCCAGGAAGGGACAGGGGTTTTTGGAAACACCATATATTTT.